The source of this TCR beta chain is a study of T cells in localized non-small cell lung cancer. Points from the study as a whole: Longer overall survival was associated with a higher density of T cells in the blood. Adjacent uninvolved lung tissue had the highest T cell clonality, exceeding tumor. Heterogeneity stays possible, as sequencing covered only one tumor region.

The CDR3 consists of 16 residues. This clone has a handful of counts. The antigen is undetermined. The protocol was immunoSEQ multiplex PCR, while the TCRdb copy is restricted to in-frame clones and leaves out a portion. Of tens of thousands of clones listed, around 87% are singletons. The TCR originated in a man between 18 and 50 years old with stage I lung adenocarcinoma. Material: peripheral blood, obtained before any cancer treatment. The V and J genes are TRBV21-1 and TRBJ2-6. TRBV21-1 is marked as a pseudogene. The CDR3 sequence: CASSPRGRAGANVLTF. Here the CDR3 DNA reads TGTGCCAGCAGCCCCCGGGGCAGGGCTGGGGCCAACGTCCTGACTTTC.